The sequence of this T cell receptor (beta chain) was determined in a study of blood T cell repertoires in COVID-19. V gave up 3 bases and J gave up 5 bases; unmatched junction bases: 9. CDR1 is SGHTA, CDR2 FQGNSA, per germline. The CDR3 is 15 amino acids. The repertoire was sequenced with immunoSEQ multiplex PCR; TCRdb's copy has only in-frame clones and lacks some. The profile shows more than 65,000 clones, around 83% of them singletons. The chain combines TRBV7-2 with TRBJ2-7, with 8 bases fitting TRBD2. Sequenced sample: peripheral blood. This sequence originates from a man aged 50-60 years with acute or convalescent COVID-19. The CDR3 protein is CASSFSSGTSNEQYF. CDR3 sequence (DNA): TGTGCCAGCAGCTTCTCGTCCGGGACTAGTAACGAGCAGTACTTC.